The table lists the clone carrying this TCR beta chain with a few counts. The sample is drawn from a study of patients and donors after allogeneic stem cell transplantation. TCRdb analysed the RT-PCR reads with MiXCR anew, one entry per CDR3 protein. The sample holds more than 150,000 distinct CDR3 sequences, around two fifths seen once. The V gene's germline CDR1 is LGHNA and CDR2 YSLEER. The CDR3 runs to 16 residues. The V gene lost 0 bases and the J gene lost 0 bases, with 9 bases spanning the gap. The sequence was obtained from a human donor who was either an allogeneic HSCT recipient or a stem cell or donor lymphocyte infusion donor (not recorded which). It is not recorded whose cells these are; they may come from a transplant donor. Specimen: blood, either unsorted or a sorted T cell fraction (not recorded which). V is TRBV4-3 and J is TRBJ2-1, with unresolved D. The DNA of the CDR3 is TGCGCCAGCAGCCAAGACTTAGATAGCTCCTACAATGAGCAGTTCTTC. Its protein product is CASSQDLDSSYNEQFF.